Listed here is a single T cell receptor (beta chain). The clone's antigen remains unknown. There are no base qualities to consult, and no much larger clone falls within one base. The data originate from a study of graft-versus-host responses after intestinal transplantation (dated by TCRdb to the early 2020s). For context, the study as a whole: Recipients received multivisceral, liver-intestinal, or isolated intestinal transplants. Every recipient was given anti-thymocyte globulin induction, followed by roughly 3 years of maintenance tacrolimus and steroids. Bulk TCR-beta CDR3 sequencing was used to track graft-versus-host and host-versus-graft alloreactive T cell clones in the graft, circulation and bone marrow after intestinal transplantation. Alloreactive clones were identified by sequencing pre-transplant mixed lymphocyte reaction products and comparing these products with unstimulated pre-transplant donor and recipient T cells. The cohort enrolled 24 intestinal transplant recipients, one of whom was a retransplant, and a few patients without pretransplant specimens were excluded. A peak of at least 4% donor T cells among recipient peripheral blood mononuclear cells was the definition used for donor T cell macrochimerism. Samples from three later patients were sequenced in-house on an Illumina MiSeq with MiXCR processing rather than by the commercial service. The paper as a whole reports these results and caveats: Peak levels of circulating GvH clones were associated with declines in HvG clones early after transplant. In the allografts of patients with donor T cell macrochimerism, GvH to HvG T cell clonal ratios were high. GvH clones turned up in recipient bone marrow, with some appearing earlier in ileal mucosa or blood, a pattern consistent with an intestinal mucosal origin. Conclusions were limited by the relatively low number and heterogeneity of intestinal transplant patients.

Libraries were built with the immunoSEQ multiplex PCR assay. In most patients, genomic DNA was isolated using the Qiagen DNeasy Blood and Tissue Kit and sent frozen to Adaptive Biotechnologies for TCR sequencing. Adaptive Biotechnologies carried out high-throughput TCR-beta CDR3 sequencing of genomic DNA for most patients. The original methods were these. TCR sequencing data were retrieved from Adaptive's ImmunoSEQ software for about 17 patients, whereas a few other patients were processed with MiXCR and VDJtools. To correct CD4 versus CD8 sorting errors, sequences present in both subsets at a frequency ratio below 5:1 were removed. CDR3 nucleotide sequences shared by donor and recipient were removed because the origin of these sequences could not be assigned. At least 2-fold expansion over unstimulated cells and a minimum CFSE-low frequency of 0.002% (template counts) or 0.001% (read counts) were required for clones to be classified as alloreactive. Mappable clones were those detected in sequenced pre-transplant spleen, lymph node, or MLR CFSE-low populations of the donor or recipient. The cumulative frequency of alloreactive clones was calculated as a percentage of all sequences, weighted by copy number. Here the immuneACCESS table is served through TCRdb, limited to in-frame sequences with V and J called. Missing clones are a known gap in these copies; in checked studies unresolved V genes cover under half, and the rest lacks a known reason. The V and J calls and the clone size are those of that table, but D and trimming were determined from the DNA. The sample yields 95,000 to 150,000 clones; approximately 95% were counted once. Together, the top ten hold 3% to 4% of the sample.

The label giving this sample's time point can be read as: cells obtained before transplantation from donor or recipient. CD3+CD4+ and CD3+CD8+ populations were FACS-sorted from unstimulated pre-transplant donor and recipient cells taken from spleen or lymph nodes. The germline V gene yields SGDLS for CDR1 and YYNGEE for CDR2. Spanning cysteine to phenylalanine, the CDR3 consists of 19 amino acids. Of all the DNA, just the CDR3 is kept, 57 bases in frame from base 1. V is shortened by 4 bases, J by 1 base, and the region joining them spans 26 bases. Sequenced material: unstimulated CD8+ T cells sorted from spleen or lymph node cells, taken before intestinal transplant. Rearrangement joined TRBV9 to TRBJ1-1; a tentative D call is TRBD1 (5 bases match). The source of this sequence is a human donor who received an intestinal transplant. The nucleotide sequence reads as follows: TGTGCCAGCAGCTCCCGTCAGACAGTCAATTGGGGAAAGAACACTGAAGCTTTCTTT. Protein translation: CASSSRQTVNWGKNTEAFF. Joined to the reference TRBV9 and TRBJ1-1 proteins, this CDR3 gives the full variable domain: DSGVTQTPKHLITATGQRVTLRCSPRSGDLSVYWYQQSLDQGLQFLIQYYNGEERAKGNILERFSAQQFPDLHSELNLSSLELGDSALYFCASSSRQTVNWGKNTEAFFGQGTRLTVV.